The rows below give T cell receptor beta chains drawn from one sample of a study of T cells after yellow fever vaccination. TCRdb itself ran the 5' RACE reads through MiXCR, one entry per CDR3 protein. This table holds some 97,000 distinct CDR3 sequences, 4.5% to 6% found once. The sequenced sample was CD8+ T cells sorted from PBMCs, obtained 10 days after the yellow fever booster vaccination. The receptors come from a man between 18 and 29 years old who received the YFV17D yellow fever vaccine. CDR3s include the opening cysteine and the closing phenylalanine or tryptophan. A D gene is named only where the DNA matches it firmly. Clone size, where shown, is once, few, many, or a class for clones that have expanded.

j_gene	d_gene	abundance	v_gene	CDR3nt	CDR3aa
TRBJ2-2	TRBD2	few	TRBV6-1	TGTGCCAGCAACGGGAAGCGGGGGGGCCTTCTCAACACCGGGGAGCTGTTTTTT	CASNGKRGGLLNTGELFF
TRBJ2-7	NA	many	TRBV4-3	TGCGCCAGCAGCCAGAATGAGTACCACGAGCAGTACTTC	CASSQNEYHEQYF
TRBJ2-4	TRBD1	NA	TRBV27	TGTGCCAGCAGGCCGGGACAGCATAGAAAAAACATTCAGTACTTC	CASRPGQHRKNIQYF
TRBJ2-1	TRBD2	many	TRBV12-3/TRBV12-4	TGTGCCAGTCAGACTAGCGTCGGCGAGCAGTTCTTC	CASQTSVGEQFF
TRBJ2-7	TRBD1	NA	TRBV10-1	TGCGCCAGCAGTGTGGACAGGAGTAACCGCGAGCAGTACTTC	CASSVDRSNREQYF
TRBJ2-7	TRBD1	NA	TRBV6-2/TRBV6-3	TGTGCCAGCAGTGGGGACAGGGTATTCGAGCAGTACTTC	CASSGDRVFEQYF
TRBJ2-5	TRBD2	many	TRBV5-1	TGCGCCAGCAGAGGTGACGGGGGGGCTGGCGAGACCCAGTACTTC	CASRGDGGAGETQYF
TRBJ2-6	NA	many	TRBV6-5	TGTGCCAGCAGTTACGGCGGTGGGGAAACCGGGGCCAACGTCCTGACTTTC	CASSYGGGETGANVLTF
TRBJ1-1	NA	NA	TRBV7-8	TGTGCCAGCGGGGTGAACACTGAAGCTTTCTTT	CASGVNTEAFF
TRBJ1-4	TRBD1	few	TRBV6-5	TGTGCCAGCAGTTTTCAGGGGGCCTCGGAAAAACTGTTTTTT	CASSFQGASEKLFF
TRBJ2-1	TRBD2	few	TRBV11-2	TGTGCCAGCAGCCGGGGGGAGGCCTTCTACAATGAGCAGTTCTTC	CASSRGEAFYNEQFF
TRBJ2-7	TRBD1	few	TRBV18	TGTGCCAGCTCACCACCGGGTACAGGGGTCCTCTACGAGCAGTACTTC	CASSPPGTGVLYEQYF
TRBJ1-4	NA	NA	TRBV4-2	TGTGCCAGCAGCGAGGCTAGGGTCTGGGAAAAACTGTTTTTT	CASSEARVWEKLFF
TRBJ1-2	TRBD1	NA	TRBV6-6	TGTGCCAGCAGGGGACAGGGGGAATGGGGCTACACCTTC	CASRGQGEWGYTF
TRBJ2-5	TRBD1	many	TRBV7-9	TGTGCCAGCAGTCATGGGGACAGGGTGAGAGAGACCCAGTACTTC	CASSHGDRVRETQYF
TRBJ2-1	TRBD2	few	TRBV9	TGTGCCAGCAGCGGCCGGACTAGCGGGGATGAGCAGTTCTTC	CASSGRTSGDEQFF
TRBJ1-1	NA	few	TRBV7-3	TGTGCCAGCAGCTTACTAGGGAGCACTGAAGCTTTCTTT	CASSLLGSTEAFF
TRBJ2-1	TRBD1	NA	TRBV4-3	TGCGCCAGCAGCCAGGGGACAGGGGGCTATGAGCAGTTCTTC	CASSQGTGGYEQFF
TRBJ2-2	NA	many	TRBV20-1	TGCAGTGCTAGAGATCGCGGGGGCAAGGGAAACACCGGGGAGCTGTTTTTT	CSARDRGGKGNTGELFF
TRBJ1-2	NA	few	TRBV5-4	TGTGCCAGCAGCTCGGGGCTGGATGGCTACACCTTC	CASSSGLDGYTF
TRBJ1-3	NA	NA	TRBV7-9	TGTGCCAGCAGCTTAGCGGTCGGTGAGGGAACCCTTGGAAACACCATATATTTT	CASSLAVGEGTLGNTIYF
TRBJ2-2	NA	few	TRBV7-3	TGTGCCAGCAGCTTATTCGGACAGCCTAACACCGGGGAGCTGTTTTTT	CASSLFGQPNTGELFF
TRBJ2-1	NA	few	TRBV29-1	TGCAGCGTTGCTGGCTTAACCGGGGATGAGCAGTTCTTC	CSVAGLTGDEQFF
TRBJ1-4	NA	NA	TRBV2	TGTGCCAGCAGCGGCGGGGCCTCTAATGAAAAACTGTTTTTT	CASSGGASNEKLFF
TRBJ1-3	NA	NA	TRBV27	TGTGCCAGCAAGGGAGTGAGGAACACCATATATTTT	CASKGVRNTIYF
TRBJ2-1	NA	few	TRBV3-1	TGTGCCAGCAGCCCTCGGGACTGGCAAGGAGATGAGCAGTTCTTC	CASSPRDWQGDEQFF
TRBJ1-1	TRBD1	few	TRBV7-3	TGTGCCAGCAGCTCCGCAGGGGGTAACACTGAAGCTTTCTTT	CASSSAGGNTEAFF
TRBJ2-3	TRBD1	few	TRBV19	TGTGCCAGTAGTATTGTAGGGACAGGGAGCACAGATACGCAGTATTTT	CASSIVGTGSTDTQYF
TRBJ1-4	TRBD1	few	TRBV4-2	TGTGCCAGCAGCCAAGATCGGGGGACAGGGGATGAAAAACTGTTTTTT	CASSQDRGTGDEKLFF
TRBJ1-1	NA	NA	TRBV6-5	TGTGCCAGCAGTTATGTACCTCGGACACCCGGGGGAGCTTTCTTT	CASSYVPRTPGGAFF
TRBJ1-1	NA	NA	TRBV7-9	TGTGCCAGCAGCTCCCTCCGCCAAGCGAGTACTGAAGCTTTCTTT	CASSSLRQASTEAFF
TRBJ2-5	NA	NA	TRBV25-1	TGTGCCAGCAGTGCCCTTCGGGAGAAAGAGACCCAGTACTTC	CASSALREKETQYF
TRBJ1-2	NA	few	TRBV29-1	TGCAGCGTTGAAAATCCCACAGACGATATCCCACCTTATGGCTACACCTTC	CSVENPTDDIPPYGYTF
TRBJ2-1	TRBD2	NA	TRBV7-6	TGTGCCAGCAGCTTCGGACTAGCGGGGGGAAACAATGAGCAGTTCTTC	CASSFGLAGGNNEQFF
TRBJ1-1	NA	few	TRBV6-5	TGTGCCAGCAGTTACTCGGTCCGACAGAACACTGAAGCTTTCTTT	CASSYSVRQNTEAFF
TRBJ1-1	TRBD1	NA	TRBV29-1	TGCAGCTCTCGGGACAGACTTTTGAACACTGAAGCTTTCTTT	CSSRDRLLNTEAFF
TRBJ2-7	NA	NA	TRBV7-2	TGTGCCAGCAGCTCGATAGAGGGTTCCTACGAGCAGTACTTC	CASSSIEGSYEQYF
TRBJ1-2	NA	NA	TRBV27	TGTGCCAGCAGTGTGACTGCTTCCTATGGCTACACCTTC	CASSVTASYGYTF
TRBJ2-5	TRBD2	NA	TRBV2	TGTGCCAGCAGTGGCCCCCCGACTAGCGGGGAAGAGACCCAGTACTTC	CASSGPPTSGEETQYF
TRBJ2-3	TRBD2	many	TRBV7-9	TGTGCCAGCAGCTTACCCATAAGCGGGGGGCGTAGAGATACGCAGTATTTT	CASSLPISGGRRDTQYF
TRBJ1-2	TRBD1	few	TRBV7-2	TGTGCCAGCAGCTTATATCCGGGACAGGGGGCTGACTACACCTTC	CASSLYPGQGADYTF
TRBJ2-2	TRBD1	few	TRBV4-3	TGCGCCAGCAGCAAGGGACAGCCGACCGGGGAGCTGTTTTTT	CASSKGQPTGELFF
TRBJ2-3	TRBD1	many	TRBV11-2	TGTGCCAGCAGCTCCCTAGGGGGCCCAGATACGCAGTATTTT	CASSSLGGPDTQYF
TRBJ2-7	NA	NA	TRBV6-2/TRBV6-3	TGTGCCAGCAGCCGTATCAGCAGGTTCACCTACGAGCAGTACTTC	CASSRISRFTYEQYF
TRBJ2-1	NA	NA	TRBV7-2	TGTGCCAGCAGCCAAAAACAGGAGAAGCAGTTCTTC	CASSQKQEKQFF
TRBJ2-7	TRBD1	NA	TRBV20-1	TGCAGTGCTAGTGGGGTGGGGACAGGGAATTCCTACGAGCAGTACTTC	CSASGVGTGNSYEQYF
TRBJ2-3	TRBD2	many	TRBV11-2	TGTGCCAGCAGCCCCTATCCTAGCGGGGGGGCCTTATATACGCAGTATTTT	CASSPYPSGGALYTQYF
TRBJ1-2	NA	NA	TRBV3-1	TGTGCCAGCAGCTCCGGGATCTATGGCTACACCTTC	CASSSGIYGYTF
TRBJ2-1	TRBD1	many	TRBV11-3	TGTGCCAGCAGCTGGGACAGCTACAATGAGCAGTTCTTC	CASSWDSYNEQFF
TRBJ1-2	TRBD1	few	TRBV7-2	TGTGCCAGCAGGAATTCCGGGACAGGGATGTATGGCTACACCTTC	CASRNSGTGMYGYTF
TRBJ2-1	TRBD2	NA	TRBV6-2/TRBV6-3	TGTGCCAGCAGTTGGACTAGCGGTAGCTCCTACAATGAGCAGTTCTTC	CASSWTSGSSYNEQFF
TRBJ2-1	TRBD2	many	TRBV7-6	TGTGCCAGCAGCTTACCCCCACTAGCGGGGAACAATGAGCAGTTCTTC	CASSLPPLAGNNEQFF
TRBJ1-5	NA	few	TRBV5-1	TGCGCCAGCAGCTTTTGGAGGAGCAATCAGCCCCAGCATTTT	CASSFWRSNQPQHF
TRBJ1-5	NA	NA	TRBV6-2/TRBV6-3	TGTGCCAGCAGCCTCTTACTAGGGAGCAATCAGCCCCAGCATTTT	CASSLLLGSNQPQHF
TRBJ2-1	NA	NA	TRBV2	TGTGCCAGCAGTGAGGGGGGCTTACTGAATGAGCAGTTCTTC	CASSEGGLLNEQFF
TRBJ2-7	TRBD1	NA	TRBV4-1	TGCGCCAGCAGCCAAGAGATACGGTCGGCAGGGGGTGGCCACGAGCAGTACTTC	CASSQEIRSAGGGHEQYF
TRBJ1-4	NA	few	TRBV4-3	TGCGCCAGCAGCCAACCCGGGAGGAGTAATGAAAAACTGTTTTTT	CASSQPGRSNEKLFF